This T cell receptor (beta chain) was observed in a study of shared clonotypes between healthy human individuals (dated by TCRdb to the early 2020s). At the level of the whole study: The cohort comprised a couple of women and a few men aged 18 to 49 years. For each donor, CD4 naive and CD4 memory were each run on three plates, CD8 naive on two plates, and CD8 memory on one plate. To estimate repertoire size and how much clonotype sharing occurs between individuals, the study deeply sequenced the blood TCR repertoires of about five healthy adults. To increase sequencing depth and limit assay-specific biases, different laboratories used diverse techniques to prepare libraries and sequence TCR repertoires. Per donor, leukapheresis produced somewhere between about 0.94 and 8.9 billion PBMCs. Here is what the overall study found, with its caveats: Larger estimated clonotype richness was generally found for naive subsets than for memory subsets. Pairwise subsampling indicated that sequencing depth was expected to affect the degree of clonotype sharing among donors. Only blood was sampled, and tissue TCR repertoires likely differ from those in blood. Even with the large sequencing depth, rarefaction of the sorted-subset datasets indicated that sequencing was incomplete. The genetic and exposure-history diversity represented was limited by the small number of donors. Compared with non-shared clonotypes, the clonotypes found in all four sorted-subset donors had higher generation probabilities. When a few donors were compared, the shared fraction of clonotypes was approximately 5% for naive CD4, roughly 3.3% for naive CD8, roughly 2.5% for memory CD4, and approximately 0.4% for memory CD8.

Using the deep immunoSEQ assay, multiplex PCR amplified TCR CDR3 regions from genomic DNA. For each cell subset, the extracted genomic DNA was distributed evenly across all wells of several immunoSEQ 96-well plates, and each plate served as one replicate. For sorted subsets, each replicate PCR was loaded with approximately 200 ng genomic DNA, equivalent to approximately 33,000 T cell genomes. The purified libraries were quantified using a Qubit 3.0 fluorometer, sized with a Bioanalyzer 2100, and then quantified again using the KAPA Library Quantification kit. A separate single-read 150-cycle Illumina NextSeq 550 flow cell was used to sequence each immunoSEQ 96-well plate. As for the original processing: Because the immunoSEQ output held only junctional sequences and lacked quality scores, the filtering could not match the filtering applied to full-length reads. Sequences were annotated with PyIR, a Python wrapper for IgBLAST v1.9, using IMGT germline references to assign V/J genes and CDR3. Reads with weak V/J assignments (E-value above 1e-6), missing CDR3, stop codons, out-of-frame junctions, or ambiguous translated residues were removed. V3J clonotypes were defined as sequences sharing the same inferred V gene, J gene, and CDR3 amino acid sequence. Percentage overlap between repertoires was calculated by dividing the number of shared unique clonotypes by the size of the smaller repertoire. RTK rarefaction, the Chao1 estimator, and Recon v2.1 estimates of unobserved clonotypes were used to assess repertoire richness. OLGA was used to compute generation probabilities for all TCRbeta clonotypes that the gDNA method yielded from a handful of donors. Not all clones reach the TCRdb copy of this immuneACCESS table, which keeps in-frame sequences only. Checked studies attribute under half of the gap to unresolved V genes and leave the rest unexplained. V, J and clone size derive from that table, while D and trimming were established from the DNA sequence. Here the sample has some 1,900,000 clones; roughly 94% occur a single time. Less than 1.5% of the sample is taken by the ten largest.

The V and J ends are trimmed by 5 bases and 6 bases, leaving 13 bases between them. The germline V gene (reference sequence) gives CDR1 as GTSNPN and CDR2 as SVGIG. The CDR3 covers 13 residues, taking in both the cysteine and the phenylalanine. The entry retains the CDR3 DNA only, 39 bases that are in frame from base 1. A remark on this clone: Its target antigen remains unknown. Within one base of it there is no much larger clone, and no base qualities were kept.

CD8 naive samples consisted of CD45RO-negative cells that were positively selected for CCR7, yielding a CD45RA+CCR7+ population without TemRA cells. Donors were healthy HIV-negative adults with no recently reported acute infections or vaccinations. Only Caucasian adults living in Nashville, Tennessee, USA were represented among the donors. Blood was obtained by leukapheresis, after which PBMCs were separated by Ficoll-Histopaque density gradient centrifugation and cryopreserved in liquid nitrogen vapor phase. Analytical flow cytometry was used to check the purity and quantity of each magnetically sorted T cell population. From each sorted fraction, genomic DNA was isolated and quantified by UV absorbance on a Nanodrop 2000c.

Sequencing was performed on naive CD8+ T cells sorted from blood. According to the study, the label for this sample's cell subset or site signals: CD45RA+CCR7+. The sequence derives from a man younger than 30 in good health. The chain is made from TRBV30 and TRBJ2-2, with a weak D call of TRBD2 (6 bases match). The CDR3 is CAWGLAGSGELFF. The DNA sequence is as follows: TGTGCCTGGGGTCTTGCGGGGTCCGGGGAGCTGTTTTTT.